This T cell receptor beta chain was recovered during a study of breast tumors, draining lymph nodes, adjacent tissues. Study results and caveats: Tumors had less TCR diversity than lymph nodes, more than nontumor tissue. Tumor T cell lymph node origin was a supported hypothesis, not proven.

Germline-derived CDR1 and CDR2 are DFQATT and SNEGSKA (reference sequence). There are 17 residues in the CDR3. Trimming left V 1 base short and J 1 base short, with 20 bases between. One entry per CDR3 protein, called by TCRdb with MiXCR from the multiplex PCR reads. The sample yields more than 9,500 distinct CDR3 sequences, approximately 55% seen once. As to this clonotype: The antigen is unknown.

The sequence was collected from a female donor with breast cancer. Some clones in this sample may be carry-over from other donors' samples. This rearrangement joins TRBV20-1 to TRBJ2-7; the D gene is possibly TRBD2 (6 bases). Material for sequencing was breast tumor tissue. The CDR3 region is CSARGLDRRGVSYEQYF. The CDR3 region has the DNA TGCAGTGCTAGAGGCCTAGATAGGCGGGGCGTTTCCTACGAGCAGTACTTC.